The 21 T cell receptor beta chains below were found in one sample sequenced in a study of shared clonotypes between healthy human individuals. Generated by immunoSEQ multiplex PCR, the TCRdb table keeps only in-frame clones and is missing some. Seen here are 450,000 to 500,000 clones, 81% observed once, and the top ten hold roughly 12%. The sample taken for sequencing was PBMCs. The receptor set was obtained from a woman between 40 and 55 years old in good health. Some clones in this sample may be carry-over from other donors' samples.

The CDR3 sequence: CSVGSVNTGELFF. The CDR3 nucleotides are TGCAGCGTTGGGTCAGTGAACACCGGGGAGCTGTTTTTT. V is TRBV29-1 and J is TRBJ2-2; no clear D. Germline CDR1 and CDR2: SQVTM and ANQGSEA. V dropped 4 bases and J dropped 1 base, with 7 bases sitting between them. This CDR3 has 13 amino acids.

The rearrangement joins TRBV10-1 to TRBJ2-1, with 10 bases matching TRBD2. There are 13 residues in the CDR3. The V gene's germline CDR1 is WNHNN and CDR2 SYGVQD (reference sequence). V lost 5 bases, J lost 8 bases, and 3 bases stayed unmatched. CDR3 nucleotide sequence: TGCGCCAGCAGTCTAGCGGGAGTGGATGAGCAGTTCTTC. Translating it yields CASSLAGVDEQFF.

This clone was seen only a few times. The chain is built from TRBV28 and TRBJ1-2, with 7 bases lining up with TRBD1. Germline loops: CDR1 MDHEN, CDR2 SYDVKM. Trimming cost V 6 bases and J 0 bases; bases outside gene matches: 7. The CDR3 runs to 15 residues. CDR3 loop: CASRRAGQPNYGYTF. As DNA, the CDR3 is TGTGCCAGCAGACGGGCGGGACAGCCTAACTATGGCTACACCTTC.

This clone occurred once. The chain uses TRBV10-2 and TRBJ2-3, with D maybe TRBD1 (6 bases). Germline assignment: CDR1 WSHSY and CDR2 SAAADI. V lost 0 bases to trimming and J lost 4 bases, with 14 bases between them. The CDR3 extends over 16 amino acids. CDR3 coding DNA: TGCGCCAGCAGTGAGTCGGGGGACATCACGGCAGATACGCAGTATTTT. Translated: CASSESGDITADTQYF.

The J gene is TRBJ2-1, the V gene TRBV7-3, with D possibly matching TRBD1 (5 bases). The CDR3 loop spans 13 amino acids. Looked up from germline, CDR1 is SGHTA and CDR2 is FQGTGA. V was shortened by 5 bases and J by 2 bases, with 7 bases between the two germline ends. The CDR3 here is CASSPDTYNEQFF. For the CDR3, the DNA is TGTGCCAGCAGCCCGGACACCTACAATGAGCAGTTCTTC.

The chain has TRBV27 and TRBJ2-7; tentatively, D is TRBD2 (5 bases). The ends were cut back, 1 base at V and 4 bases at J, with 17 bases in the middle. This CDR3 has 16 amino acids. Looked up from germline, CDR1 is MNHEY and CDR2 is SMNVEV (reference sequence). CDR3 DNA sequence: TGTGCCAGCAGTTTATTCTCGGGCGGAGCGGTTTACGAGCAGTACTTC. This codes for CASSLFSGGAVYEQYF.

The V and J genes are TRBV18 and TRBJ1-1; TRBD1 might be the D (6 bases). The ends were cut back, 2 bases at V and 3 bases at J, with 13 bases in the middle. CDR3 length: 15 amino acids. Germline V gene lookup returns CDR1 KGHSH and CDR2 LQKENI. CDR3 sequence: CASSPTGTLDTEAFF. Here the CDR3 DNA reads TGTGCCAGCTCACCAACAGGGACCTTGGACACTGAAGCTTTCTTT.

The J gene is TRBJ2-2, the V gene TRBV18; D may match TRBD1 or TRBD2 (5 bases each). V was trimmed by 2 bases and J by 6 bases, leaving 25 bases between them. The CDR3 runs to 19 residues. Germline V gives CDR1 KGHSH, CDR2 LQKENI. The CDR3 reads CASSPAGIRARALAGELFF. The CDR3 coding sequence is TGTGCCAGCTCACCAGCCGGTATCAGGGCGAGGGCGTTGGCCGGGGAGCTGTTTTTT.

This chain uses TRBV28 with TRBJ2-7, with 7 positions matching TRBD2. The CDR3 is made up of 14 amino acids. V was clipped by 1 base and J by 2 bases; unmatched bases: 2. Looked up from germline, CDR1 is MDHEN and CDR2 is SYDVKM. Here the CDR3 reads CASSLSGTTYEQYF. The CDR3 nucleotides are TGTGCCAGCAGTTTATCCGGGACTACCTACGAGCAGTACTTC. The full variable domain, completed using reference TRBV28 and TRBJ2-7, is DVKVTQSSRYLVKRTGEKVFLECVQDMDHENMFWYRQDPGLGLRLIYFSYDVKMKEKGDIPEGYSVSREKKERFSLILESASTNQTSMYLCASSLSGTTYEQYFGPGTRLTVT.

This chain joins TRBV30 and TRBJ1-2; D gene uncertain. In germline, CDR1 is GTSNPN, CDR2 SVGIG (reference sequence). Trimming removed 0 bases at V and 3 bases at J, with 8 bases between. The CDR3 spans 13 residues. The CDR3 DNA is TGTGCCTGGAGTGTGGATAGGGACTATGGCTACACCTTC. The encoded protein is CAWSVDRDYGYTF.

The V call is TRBV28, the J call TRBJ1-1; a possible D gene is TRBD1 (5 bases). The germline CDR1 and CDR2 sequences are MDHEN and SYDVKM. CDR3 length equals 14 residues. The V end was cut by 5 bases, the J end by 5 bases, with 15 bases between. CDR3 in DNA: TGTGCCAGCAGTCAGCTGGGGGGAACGACTGAAGCTTTCTTT. Its protein is CASSQLGGTTEAFF.

This chain uses TRBV27 with TRBJ2-1; no clear D. Germline assignment: CDR1 MNHEY and CDR2 SMNVEV (reference sequence). Trimming pared 3 bases from V and 10 bases from J, leaving 7 bases between. The CDR3 runs to 11 residues. The CDR3: CASSFSGEQFF. The CDR3 bases are TGTGCCAGCAGTTTTAGTGGGGAGCAGTTCTTC.

Turning to this clone: This may stem from a read error, because a much larger clone lies one nucleotide away. The rearrangement uses TRBV7-2 and TRBJ2-2; possible D gene TRBD2, 5 bases. This CDR3 is built from 13 residues. CDR1 is SGHTA, CDR2 FQGNSA, per germline. Written as DNA, the CDR3 is TGTGCCAGCAGCTTTAAAAGGTCCGGGGAGCTGTATTTT. Its protein product is CASSFKRSGELYF.

V gene TRBV5-1 combines with J gene TRBJ1-2, with D unclear. The CDR3 runs 13 residues. Deletions cut 0 bases from V and 6 bases from J, with 9 bases between. Looked up from germline, CDR1 is SGHRS and CDR2 is YFSETQ. CDR3: CASSLADPHGYTF. In DNA form, the CDR3 reads TGCGCCAGCAGCTTGGCCGACCCGCATGGCTACACCTTC.

This chain uses TRBV15 with TRBJ2-3, with D uncertain. CDR3 length equals 13 residues. Trimming left V 3 bases short and J 4 bases short, with 8 bases between. Germline CDR1 reads LNHNV; CDR2 reads YYDKDF (reference sequence). Here the CDR3 DNA reads TGTGCCACCAGCAGGGATACTCCAGATACGCAGTATTTT. Its protein product is CATSRDTPDTQYF.

This clone showed up just once. Given a far larger clone just one base away, this is likely a sequencing read error. Other DNA sequences from this sample encode an identical CDR3 as well. The CDR3 DNA is TGCGCCAGCAGCCTATCCAGACTAGCGGCTACCTCCTACGAGCAGTACTTC. Amino acids: CASSLSRLAATSYEQYF. J is TRBJ2-7 and V is TRBV7-8; 9 bases fit TRBD2. The CDR3 covers 17 residues. Germline values: CDR1 SGHVS, CDR2 FQNEAQ.

The V call is TRBV2, the J call TRBJ1-2, with D unclear. Trimming shortened V by 4 bases and J by 4 bases, and 10 bases separated the two germline ends. CDR1 and CDR2 (germline): SNHLY, FYNNEI. The CDR3 is made up of 13 amino acids. As DNA, the CDR3 is TGTGCCAGCAGTGCCGAGGGATTCTATGGCTACACCTTC. Translation: CASSAEGFYGYTF.

In this sample, this clone turned up a few times. This likely traces to a read error, being one base from a far larger clone. Other DNA sequences in the sample encode the same CDR3. This chain uses TRBV29-1 with TRBJ2-7; D remains unclear. V lost 4 bases, J lost 5 bases, and 12 bases lay in between. Germline V gene sequence: CDR1 SQVTM, CDR2 ANQGSEA. CDR3 size: 12 residues. CDR3 loop: CSVVTASDEQYF. CDR3 in DNA: TGCAGCGTTGTCACAGCCAGCGACGAGCAGTACTTC.

This chain uses TRBV6-5 with TRBJ1-1; 11 nucleotides align to TRBD1. The ends lost 6 bases at V and 1 base at J; junction bases unmatched: 1. This CDR3 comprises 14 residues. Germline V gene lookup returns CDR1 MNHEY and CDR2 SVGAGI. The CDR3 loop reads CASRGTGGNTEAFF. CDR3 DNA sequence: TGTGCCAGCAGAGGGACAGGGGGGAACACTGAAGCTTTCTTT.

With regard to this clone: A far larger clone is a single base away, which makes a read error likely. The CDR3 carries no conserved terminal phenylalanine or tryptophan, so it likely arises from a read error. The chain carries TRBV19 and TRBJ2-3, with 14 nucleotides matching TRBD2. This CDR3 contains 16 residues. With 4 bases clipped from V and 6 bases from J, the junction kept 6 bases outside the gene matches. CDR1 is LNHDA and CDR2 is SQIVND in the germline V gene (reference sequence). The CDR3 reads CASSTRLAGGPDTQYL. CDR3 nucleotides: TGTGCCAGTAGTACGCGACTAGCGGGAGGGCCGGATACGCAGTATCTT.

V usage is TRBV5-1 and J usage is TRBJ2-3, with D perhaps TRBD2 (6 bases). The V and J ends lost 2 bases and 3 bases respectively, with 10 bases between them. CDR3 length: 14 amino acids. Per the germline V gene, CDR1 is SGHRS and CDR2 is YFSETQ. In DNA form, the CDR3 reads TGCGCCAGCAGCTTTGGGACTGAAACAGATACGCAGTATTTT. This encodes CASSFGTETDTQYF.